The clone carrying this TCR beta chain was counted only a few times. The data are from a study of blood T cell repertoires in COVID-19. Original analysis: It was from reference gene primer amplification that nucleated cell counts were estimated. TCRdb keeps only in-frame clones here, not all; method: immunoSEQ multiplex PCR. The V and J calls and clone size are taken from that table; D and trimming were inferred from the DNA. Of around 450,000 clones listed, around 87% were seen once; the top ten hold 0.7%. The CDR3 consists of 15 residues. The V gene end was trimmed by 1 base and the J gene end by 7 bases; junction bases not matched to a gene: 7. Germline lookup yields CDR1 SGHTA and CDR2 FQGNSA.

V usage is TRBV7-2 and J usage is TRBJ1-5, with 7 nucleotides matching TRBD1. The source is a woman younger than 35 who had recovered from COVID-19. What was sequenced was PBMCs or T cells enriched from blood (not recorded which). CDR3 DNA sequence: TGTGCCAGCAGCTTAGTAGAGGGGGCAGGGCAGCCCCAGCATTTT. It specifies CASSLVEGAGQPQHF.